These 27 T cell receptor beta chains share one sample of origin, sequenced in a study of T cell clusters in autoimmune cytopenias. One tube held mixed TRB-A and TRB-B primer pools for touch-down PCR. TCRdb re-called the multiplex PCR reads; one entry per CDR3 protein, DNA not given. In total, the table holds roughly 3,800 distinct CDR3 sequences. Each sample's input was about 250 ng genomic DNA, some 38,000 genome equivalents. These data were also reused for a study on T cell repertoires in aging, cancer and after chemotherapy.

The sequenced sample was peripheral blood. These receptors all stem from a human donor in good health.

By frequency, this clonotype is medium-sized. CDR3 loop: CASSYAGEYNEQFF. The rearrangement joins TRBV6-6 to TRBJ2-1. The CDR3 loop spans 14 amino acids. Germline-derived CDR1 and CDR2 are MNHNY and SVGAGI (reference sequence).

This clonotype ranks as medium-sized (0.01 to 0.1%) in terms of frequency. The chain joins TRBV6-1 to TRBJ1-2. CDR3 length: 13 residues. Germline lookup yields CDR1 MNHNS and CDR2 SASEGT. The CDR3 spells CASRDLLGNGYTF.

This clonotype is labeled medium-sized based on frequency. This chain joins TRBV11-1 and TRBJ1-1; TCRdb designates TRBD1, a call that cannot be tested without DNA. The CDR3 has 15 amino acids. Per the germline V gene, CDR1 is SGHAT and CDR2 is FQDESV (reference sequence). CDR3 region: CASRDRGGMNTEAFF.

This sequence joins TRBV5-1 and TRBJ1-2; TCRdb lists TRBD1, though no DNA is available to test this call. The CDR3 totals 16 residues. Germline loops: CDR1 SGHRS, CDR2 YFSETQ. The chain's CDR3 is CASSLVQGNINYGYTF.

The chain uses TRBV5-5 and TRBJ2-7; TCRdb's assignment of TRBD2 cannot be checked, as there is no DNA. Germline V lookup: CDR1 SGHKS, CDR2 YYEKEE (reference sequence). This CDR3 is 16 amino acids long. The CDR3 reads CASSLRLASGAYEQYF.

According to its frequency, this clonotype is medium-sized. The chain's CDR3 is CASSLGFSSQETQYF. The chain recombines TRBV7-9 with TRBJ2-5. Germline V lookup: CDR1 SEHNR, CDR2 FQNEAQ (reference sequence). The CDR3 has 15 residues. The whole variable domain, remainder taken from reference TRBV7-9 and TRBJ2-5, is DTGVSQNPRHKITKRGQNVTFRCDPISEHNRLYWYRQTLGQGPEFLTYFQNEAQLEKSRLLSDRFSAERPKGSFSTLEIQRTEQGDSAMYLCASSLGFSSQETQYFGPGTRLLVL.

This clonotype counts as medium-sized by frequency. The CDR3 spells CASGKGPLTHEQYF. The V gene is TRBV6-1, the J gene TRBJ2-7. The germline gives CDR1 MNHNS, CDR2 SASEGT. The CDR3 has 14 residues.

This chain links TRBV10-3 with TRBJ1-3; TCRdb's D gene call, TRBD1, goes unchecked for lack of DNA. Germline CDR1 is ENHRY and CDR2 is SYGVKD. The CDR3 loop spans 12 amino acids. This chain's CDR3 is CAIGGDGNTIYF.

This clonotype is identified as medium-sized (0.01 to 0.1%) from frequency. V and J are TRBV6-5 and TRBJ1-1; TCRdb gives TRBD1 as the D gene, but with no DNA this cannot be confirmed. CDR1 and CDR2 (germline): MNHEY, SVGAGI. The CDR3 contains 15 residues. The CDR3 sequence is CASSYVRTVNTEAFF.

The CDR3 reads CASSLDRGPYNEQFF. The rearrangement uses TRBV11-2 and TRBJ2-1; the D call from TCRdb, TRBD1, cannot be confirmed without DNA. The length of the CDR3 is 15 residues. Germline V CDR1 and CDR2: SGHAT, FQNNGV.

The rearrangement uses TRBV5-1 and TRBJ2-3; the TCRdb call, TRBD1, lacks DNA for checking. Germline loops: CDR1 SGHRS, CDR2 YFSETQ. CDR3 length: 17 residues. CDR3 sequence: CASSLGGAGAGGDTQYF.

According to its frequency, this clonotype is medium-sized. The CDR3 sequence is CATSGGGARALVNEQFF. The chain couples TRBV24-1 to TRBJ2-1; TCRdb proposes TRBD1, but this gene call is untestable without DNA. Germline CDR1 reads KGHDR; CDR2 reads SFDVKD. The length of the CDR3 is 17 residues.

The chain links TRBV6-1 to TRBJ1-5; with no DNA, the TCRdb D assignment of TRBD1 cannot be verified. This CDR3 is built from 16 residues. The germline V gene encodes CDR1 MNHNS and CDR2 SASEGT. CDR3 loop: CASSARDRGGNQPQHF.

This clonotype is deemed medium-sized by its frequency. This chain uses TRBV19 with TRBJ2-5; TCRdb designates TRBD2, a call that cannot be tested without DNA. The CDR3 totals 13 residues. Germline CDR1 reads LNHDA; CDR2 reads SQIVND (reference sequence). The CDR3 protein is CASSDSPQETQYF.

The chain uses TRBV6-4 and TRBJ1-1; the TRBD1 assignment by TCRdb is unverifiable without DNA. This CDR3 is built from 16 residues. Per the germline V gene, CDR1 is MRHNA and CDR2 is SNTAGT. Here the CDR3 reads CASSDVDPGTNTEAFF.

This clonotype is identified as medium-sized from frequency. This sequence joins TRBV20-1 and TRBJ2-1; absent DNA, TCRdb's TRBD2 call cannot be checked. Germline V gives CDR1 DFQATT, CDR2 SNEGSKA (reference sequence). CDR3 size: 14 residues. The CDR3: CSARSRLAGNEQFF.

In terms of frequency, this clonotype is medium-sized (0.01 to 0.1%). This rearrangement joins TRBV30 to TRBJ1-6; TCRdb gives TRBD1 as the D gene, but with no DNA this cannot be confirmed. In germline, CDR1 is GTSNPN, CDR2 SVGIG (reference sequence). CDR3 length: 14 residues. The CDR3: CAYKPRVPGSPLHF.

This clonotype counts as medium-sized by frequency. This sequence joins TRBV5-6 and TRBJ2-1; there is no DNA to check the TCRdb D call of TRBD1. CDR3 length: 16 amino acids. The germline V gene encodes CDR1 SGHDT and CDR2 YYEEEE. Here the CDR3 reads CASSFLAGGGSNEQFF. Full variable domain (remainder filled in from reference TRBV5-6 and TRBJ2-1): DAGVTQSPTHLIKTRGQQVTLRCSPKSGHDTVSWYQQALGQGPQFIFQYYEEEERQRGNFPDRFSGHQFPNYSSELNVNALLLGDSALYLCASSFLAGGGSNEQFFGPGTRLTVL.

This chain uses TRBV6-6 with TRBJ2-1; the D gene TCRdb calls, TRBD1, cannot be checked with no DNA. The CDR3 has 14 amino acids. The germline CDR1 and CDR2 sequences are MNHNY and SVGAGI (reference sequence). CDR3 protein: CASLRGLSYNEQFF.

By frequency, this clonotype registers medium-sized. Here the CDR3 reads CASSEAVVSNQPQHF. This rearrangement joins TRBV6-1 to TRBJ1-5. The CDR3 runs 15 residues. The germline CDR1 and CDR2 sequences are MNHNS and SASEGT.

The V call is TRBV20-1, the J call TRBJ2-7; TCRdb outputs TRBD2, but without DNA this stays unchecked. Germline CDR1 DFQATT, CDR2 SNEGSKA (reference sequence). CDR3 size: 15 residues. CDR3 sequence: CSAREGGIRTYEQYF.

Its frequency marks this clonotype as large (0.1 to 1%). V usage is TRBV5-4 and J usage is TRBJ2-1; TCRdb's assignment of TRBD2 cannot be checked, as there is no DNA. From germline, CDR1 is SGHNT and CDR2 YYREEE (reference sequence). CDR3 length equals 15 residues. This chain's CDR3 is CASSLGAGPSNEQFF.

The chain recombines TRBV7-6 with TRBJ1-1. CDR1 is SGHVS, CDR2 FNYEAQ, per germline. This CDR3 region has 13 residues. CDR3 residues: CASSLQRYTEAFF.

The rearrangement links TRBV6-6 to TRBJ2-3; TCRdb's D call of TRBD1 is untestable without DNA. The CDR3 length is 15 residues. Germline CDR1 reads MNHNY; CDR2 reads SVGAGI (reference sequence). The chain's CDR3 is CASSHRDRDTDTKYF.

This clonotype is labeled medium-sized based on frequency. J is TRBJ2-3 and V is TRBV6-5. The germline CDR1 and CDR2 sequences are MNHEY and SVGAGI. The CDR3 is made up of 14 amino acids. CDR3 loop: CASRQAGNTDTQYF.

This chain uses TRBV20-1 with TRBJ2-5; TCRdb lists TRBD2, though no DNA is available to test this call. The CDR3 length is 17 residues. Per germline, CDR1 DFQATT and CDR2 SNEGSKA (reference sequence). This CDR3 is CSARGGLAGLLEETQYF.

This sequence joins TRBV20-1 and TRBJ1-1; TCRdb returns TRBD1, unconfirmable since there is no DNA. The germline V gene has CDR1 DFQATT and CDR2 SNEGSKA (reference sequence). The CDR3 loop spans 14 amino acids. The CDR3 sequence: CSAQGGATYTEAFF.